These 3 T cell receptor beta chains originate from one sample sequenced in a study of blood T cell repertoires in COVID-19. Sequencing was performed with immunoSEQ multiplex PCR; in TCRdb, only in-frame clones are kept and a portion is missing. Here the sample spans 140,000 to 150,000 clones, around nine tenths being singletons. Sequenced material: peripheral blood. Every receptor here comes from a man aged 55 to 69 with active or convalescent COVID-19.

J is TRBJ2-3 and V is TRBV24-1, with TRBD1 as a possible D gene (6 bases). The V end lost 9 bases, the J end lost 2 bases, and 14 bases lay between the germline ends. Looked up from germline, CDR1 is KGHDR and CDR2 is SFDVKD. This CDR3 spans 14 amino acids. CDR3 sequence: CATAIGGDTDTQYF. As DNA, the CDR3 is TGTGCCACCGCTATTGGGGGCGACACAGATACGCAGTATTTT.

In its sample, this clone was seen a few times. The CDR3 sequence: CASRDGNTGELFF. The CDR3 nucleotides read TGTGCCAGCCGGGATGGGAACACCGGGGAGCTGTTTTTT. The rearrangement joins TRBV6-5 to TRBJ2-2, with a tentative D call TRBD2 (5 bases). The CDR3 is 13 amino acids. V was trimmed by 8 bases and J by 1 base, leaving 8 bases between them. Germline V gene lookup returns CDR1 MNHEY and CDR2 SVGAGI.

The chain uses TRBV11-1 and TRBJ2-7, with D possibly being TRBD2 (5 bases). The CDR3 has 15 amino acids. V lost 5 bases and J 3 bases, leaving 17 bases between the germline ends. Germline values: CDR1 SGHAT, CDR2 FQDESV (reference sequence). The CDR3 spells CASSPRVRKVYEQYF. The CDR3 nucleotides read TGTGCCAGCAGCCCGAGGGTCCGGAAAGTCTACGAGCAGTACTTC.